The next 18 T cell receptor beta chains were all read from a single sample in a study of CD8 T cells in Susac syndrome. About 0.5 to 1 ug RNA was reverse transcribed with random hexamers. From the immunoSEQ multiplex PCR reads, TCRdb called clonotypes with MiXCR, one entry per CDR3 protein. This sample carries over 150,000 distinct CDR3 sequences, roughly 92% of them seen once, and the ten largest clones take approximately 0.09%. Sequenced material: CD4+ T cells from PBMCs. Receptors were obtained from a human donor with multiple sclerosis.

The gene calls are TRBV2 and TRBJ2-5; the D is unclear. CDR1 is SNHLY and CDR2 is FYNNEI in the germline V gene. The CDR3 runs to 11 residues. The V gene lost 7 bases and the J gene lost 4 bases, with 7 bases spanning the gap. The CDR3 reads CASTATETQYF. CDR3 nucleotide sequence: TGTGCCAGCACCGCAACAGAGACCCAGTACTTC.

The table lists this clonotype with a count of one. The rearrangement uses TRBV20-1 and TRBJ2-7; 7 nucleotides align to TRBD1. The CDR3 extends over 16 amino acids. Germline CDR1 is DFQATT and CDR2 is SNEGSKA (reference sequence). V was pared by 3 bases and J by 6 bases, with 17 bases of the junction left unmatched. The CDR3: CSARRSAGTVTSEQYF. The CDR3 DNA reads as TGCAGTGCTAGGCGCTCTGCCGGGACAGTGACGTCCGAGCAGTACTTC.

The chain's CDR3 is CASRNRETQYF. The CDR3 DNA reads TGTGCCAGCAGGAACAGAGAGACCCAGTACTTC. The rearrangement uses TRBV12-3 or TRBV12-4 and TRBJ2-5; D gene ambiguous. The CDR3 has 11 amino acids. Trimming removed 6 bases at V and 4 bases at J, with 6 bases between.

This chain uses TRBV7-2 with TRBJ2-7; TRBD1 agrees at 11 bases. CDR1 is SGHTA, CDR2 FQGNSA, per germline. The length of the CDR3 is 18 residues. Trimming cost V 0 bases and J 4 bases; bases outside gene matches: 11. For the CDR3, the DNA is TGTGCCAGCAGCTTAGCTACACTTCCGGGACAGGGGGTTTACGAGCAGTACTTC. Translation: CASSLATLPGQGVYEQYF.

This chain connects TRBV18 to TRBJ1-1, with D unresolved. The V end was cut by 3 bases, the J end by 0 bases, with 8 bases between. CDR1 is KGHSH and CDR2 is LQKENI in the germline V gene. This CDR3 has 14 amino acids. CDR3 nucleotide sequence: TGTGCCAGCTCACCGGGGAACCTGAACACTGAAGCTTTCTTT. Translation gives CASSPGNLNTEAFF.

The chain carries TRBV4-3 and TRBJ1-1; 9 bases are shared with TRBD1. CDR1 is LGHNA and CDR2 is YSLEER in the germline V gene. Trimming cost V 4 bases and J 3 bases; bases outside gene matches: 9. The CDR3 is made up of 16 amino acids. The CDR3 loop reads CASSPGQGFWYTEAFF. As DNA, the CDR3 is TGCGCCAGCAGCCCGGGACAGGGTTTCTGGTACACTGAAGCTTTCTTT.

CDR3 in DNA: TGTGCCAGCAGCTTTGGGACAGGAACCGTCCTTGAAGCTTTCTTT. Translating it yields CASSFGTGTVLEAFF. V and J are TRBV5-4 and TRBJ1-1; 8 bases are shared with TRBD1. Trimming removed 2 bases from V and 7 bases from J; junction bases left unmatched: 10. The CDR3 sequence is 15 residues long. CDR1 is SGHNT and CDR2 is YYREEE in the germline V gene (reference sequence). Looking up the rest from reference TRBV5-4 and TRBJ1-1 gives the full variable domain: ETGVTQSPTHLIKTRGQQVTLRCSSQSGHNTVSWYQQALGQGPQFIFQYYREEENGRGNFPPRFSGLQFPNYSSELNVNALELDDSALYLCASSFGTGTVLEAFFGQGTRLTVV.

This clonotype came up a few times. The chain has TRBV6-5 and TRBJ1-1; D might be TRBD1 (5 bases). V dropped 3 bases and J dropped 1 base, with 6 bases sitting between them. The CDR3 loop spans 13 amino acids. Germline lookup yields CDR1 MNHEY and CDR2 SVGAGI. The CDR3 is CASSYDRNTEAFF. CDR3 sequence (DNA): TGTGCCAGCAGTTATGACAGGAACACTGAAGCTTTCTTT.

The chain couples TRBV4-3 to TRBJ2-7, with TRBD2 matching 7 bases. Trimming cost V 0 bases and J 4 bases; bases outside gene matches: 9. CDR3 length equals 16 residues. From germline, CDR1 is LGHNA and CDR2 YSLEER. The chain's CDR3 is CASSQDNGGSPYEQYF. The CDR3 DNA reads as TGCGCCAGCAGCCAAGATAATGGCGGGAGTCCGTACGAGCAGTACTTC.

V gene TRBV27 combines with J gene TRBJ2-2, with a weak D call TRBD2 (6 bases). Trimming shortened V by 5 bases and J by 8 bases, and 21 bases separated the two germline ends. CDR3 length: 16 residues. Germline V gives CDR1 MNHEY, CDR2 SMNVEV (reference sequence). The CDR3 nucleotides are TGTGCCAGCAGTCCAACACTAGCAGGAGGAACGGGGGAGCTGTTTTTT. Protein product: CASSPTLAGGTGELFF.

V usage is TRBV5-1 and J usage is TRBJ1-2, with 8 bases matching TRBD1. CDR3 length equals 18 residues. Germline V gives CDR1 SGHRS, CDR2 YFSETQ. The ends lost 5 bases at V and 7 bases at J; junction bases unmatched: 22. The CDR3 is CASRRGQTGAGKNSGYTF. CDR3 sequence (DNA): TGCGCCAGCAGGCGCGGACAGACAGGGGCAGGGAAGAATAGTGGCTACACCTTC. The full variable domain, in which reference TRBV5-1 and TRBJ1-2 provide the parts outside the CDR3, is KAGVTQTPRYLIKTRGQQVTLSCSPISGHRSVSWYQQTPGQGLQFLFEYFSETQRNKGNFPGRFSGRQFSNSRSEMNVSTLELGDSALYLCASRRGQTGAGKNSGYTFGSGTRLTVV.

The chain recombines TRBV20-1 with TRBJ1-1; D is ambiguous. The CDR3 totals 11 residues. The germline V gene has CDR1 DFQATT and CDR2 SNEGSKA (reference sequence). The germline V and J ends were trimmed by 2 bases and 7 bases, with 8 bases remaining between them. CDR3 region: CSARQIREAFF. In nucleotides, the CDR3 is TGCAGTGCTAGACAGATCCGTGAAGCTTTCTTT.

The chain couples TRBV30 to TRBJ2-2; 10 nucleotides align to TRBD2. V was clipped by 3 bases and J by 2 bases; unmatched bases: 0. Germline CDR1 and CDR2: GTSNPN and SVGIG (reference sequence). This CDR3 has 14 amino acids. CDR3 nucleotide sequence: TGTGCCTGGAGACTAGCGGGAAACACCGGGGAGCTGTTTTTT. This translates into CAWRLAGNTGELFF.

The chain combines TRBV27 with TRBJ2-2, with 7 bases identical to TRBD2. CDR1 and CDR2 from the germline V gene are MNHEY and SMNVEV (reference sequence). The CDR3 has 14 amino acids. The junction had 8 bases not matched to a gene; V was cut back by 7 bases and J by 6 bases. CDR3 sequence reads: CASTKAGLAGELFF. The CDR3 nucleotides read TGTGCCAGCACCAAAGCGGGACTCGCCGGGGAGCTGTTTTTT.

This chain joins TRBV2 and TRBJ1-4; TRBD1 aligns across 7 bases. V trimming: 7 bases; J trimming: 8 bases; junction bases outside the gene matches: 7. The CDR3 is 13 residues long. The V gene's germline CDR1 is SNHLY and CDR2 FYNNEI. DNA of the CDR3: TGTGCCAGCAAGCCAGCCAGGGGGGAAAAACTGTTTTTT. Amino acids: CASKPARGEKLFF.

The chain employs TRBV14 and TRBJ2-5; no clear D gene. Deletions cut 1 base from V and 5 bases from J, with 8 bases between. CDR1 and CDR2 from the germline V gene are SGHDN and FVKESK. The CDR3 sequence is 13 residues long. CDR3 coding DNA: TGTGCCAGCAGCCAAGGCTCCTGGGAGACCCAGTACTTC. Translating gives CASSQGSWETQYF. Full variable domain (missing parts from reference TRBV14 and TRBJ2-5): EAGVTQFPSHSVIEKGQTVTLRCDPISGHDNLYWYRRVMGKEIKFLLHFVKESKQDESGMPNNRFLAERTGGTYSTLKVQPAELEDSGVYFCASSQGSWETQYFGPGTRLLVL.

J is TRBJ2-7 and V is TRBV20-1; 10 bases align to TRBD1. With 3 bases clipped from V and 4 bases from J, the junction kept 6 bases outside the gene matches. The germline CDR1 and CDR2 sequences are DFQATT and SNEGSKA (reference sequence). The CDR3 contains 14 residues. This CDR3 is CSARPGQGMYEQYF. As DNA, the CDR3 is TGCAGTGCTAGGCCGGGACAGGGGATGTACGAGCAGTACTTC.

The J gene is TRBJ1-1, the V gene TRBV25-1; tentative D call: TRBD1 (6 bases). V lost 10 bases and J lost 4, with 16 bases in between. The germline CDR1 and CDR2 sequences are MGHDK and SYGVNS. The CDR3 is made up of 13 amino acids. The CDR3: CATQHLQGTEAFF. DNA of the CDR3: TGTGCCACCCAACACCTACAGGGCACTGAAGCTTTCTTT.